This TCR beta chain was retrieved from a study of post-analysis software for immune sequencing data (dated by TCRdb to between 2015 and 2017). Regarding the complete study: Disease courses on record covered relapsing-remitting, secondary progressive and progressive-relapsing multiple sclerosis, though some patients had no subtype annotation. The patient repertoires were compared against 11 previously published healthy control repertoires obtained from donors aged 6 to 25 years. A subset of samples was prepared in parallel using single-end sample barcoding, then pooled and co-amplified after Illumina adapter ligation.

To demonstrate the VDJtools post-analysis software, the study profiled TCR beta repertoires from the peripheral blood of about a dozen young patients with multiple sclerosis. The multiple sclerosis patients were children and adolescents ranging in age from roughly 6 to 15 years. In this sample, this clonotype turned up many times. Its antigen is still unknown. No clone much larger than this one lies a single base away; base qualities are absent. Overall study outcomes, separate from this receptor: When samples were clustered directly using the F measure, samples prepared in the same batch co-clustered strongly, which prompted a batch-effect correction. Significantly higher frequencies in patients than in controls were found for a handful of TRBV segments, including TRBV5-6, TRBV5-1 and TRBV20-1. Normalized Chao1 diversity was significantly lower in multiple sclerosis patients than controls, suggesting substantial peripheral T-cell clonal expansion. The control group was slightly older than the multiple sclerosis patient group.

Receptor libraries were prepared by PCR. Sequencer: Illumina HiSeq 2500. To reduce PCR and sequencing biases, unique molecular identifiers were incorporated into the TCR beta cDNA libraries. Approximately 500,000 cDNA molecules were obtained per 1 to 10 million input T cells, so each molecule approximated one T cell. Patient libraries were prepared and sequenced with the same protocol used for the earlier healthy control dataset. Samples belonging to the same batch were prepared together, multiplexed and sequenced on a shared HiSeq lane. Per the original workflow: Raw barcoded reads were processed with MIGEC, discarding single-read molecular identifier groups before consensus assembly and CDR3 extraction. Clonotype tables were post-analysed with VDJtools, and diversity was normalized by down-sampling all datasets to the smallest sample size. In repertoire overlap clustering, CDR3 amino acid sequences, but not nucleotide sequences, were matched to correct batch-related cross-sample contamination. TCRdb cleaned the public reads at Q25 with fastp, built clones with MiXCR and kept in-frame beta chains. Records with the same CDR3 protein are collapsed into one entry carrying the most frequent genes and DNA. The V and J calls here are based on TCRdb, not the publication. The sample table lists some 700,000 distinct CDR3 sequences, approximately 59% of them with a count of one. 10% to 12% of the sample lies in the top ten.

CDR1 is given as SGHRS and CDR2 as YFSETQ, both from the germline V gene. The CDR3 spans 12 residues, from the cysteine through the phenylalanine. The CDR3 DNA has 36 bases and is translated from base 1. V is reduced by 0 bases and J by 7 bases, leaving a spacing of 5 bases between them. Sequencing used blood. The receptor's source is a girl aged 2-9 years with multiple sclerosis. The rearranged segments are TRBV5-1 and TRBJ2-1; there is no confident call for the D gene. In nucleotide form, the sequence is TGCGCCAGCAGCTTGGATCTAAATGAGCAGTTCTTC. Its translation is CASSLDLNEQFF.